One T cell receptor (beta chain) is described in this entry. The data are from a study of T cell changes during pregnancy in multiple sclerosis. Libraries were prepared by immunoSEQ multiplex PCR; TCRdb keeps only in-frame clonotypes and omits some of them. The sample has tens of thousands of clones; more than 85% are singletons. Germline lookup yields CDR1 MNHEY and CDR2 SVGAGI. This CDR3 contains 15 residues. V lost 2 bases and J lost 5, with 16 bases in between. The genes are TRBV6-5 and TRBJ2-7; perhaps TRBD1 as D (6 bases). This TCR derives from a female donor with multiple sclerosis, enrolled in a pregnancy study. This specimen was CD4+ T cells from peripheral blood mononuclear cells, taken in the second trimester of pregnancy. The CDR3 bases are TGTGCCAGCAGTTACAAGTCAGGGGCAAAGGACGAGCAGTACTTC. Its translation: CASSYKSGAKDEQYF.